This is a list of T cell receptor beta chains from one sample in a study of T-cell memory formation after mild COVID-19. MiXCR was run by TCRdb on the 5' RACE reads, yielding one entry per CDR3 protein. Of around 530,000 distinct CDR3 sequences in the sample, roughly a fifth are singletons; the top ten hold under 8.5%. Material for sequencing was PBMCs or a T cell subset sorted from them (not recorded which). The receptors here all came from an adult woman who had mild COVID-19 (a few samples of this study predate the infection). Cell type and time point are not known. Each CDR3 is given with its conserved first and last residue. The D gene is left open where the match is weak. Size values are once, few and many counts, or a class for expanded clones, and some rows have none.

abundance: NA; j_gene: TRBJ2-1; len: 14; d_gene: NA; v_gene: TRBV25-1; CDR3nt: TGTGCCAGCAGTGACCCGGCGAGGGGAAATGAGCAGTTCTTC; CDR3aa: CASSDPARGNEQFF
abundance: few; j_gene: TRBJ1-2; len: 13; d_gene: TRBD1; v_gene: TRBV12-3/TRBV12-4; CDR3nt: TGTGCCAGCAGTTCGGGGACAGTTGCTGGCTACACCTTC; CDR3aa: CASSSGTVAGYTF
abundance: few; j_gene: TRBJ2-3; len: 18; d_gene: TRBD2; v_gene: TRBV7-2; CDR3nt: TGTGCCAGCAGCTTAGCCCAACTAGCGGGAGGAAGCACAGATACGCAGTATTTT; CDR3aa: CASSLAQLAGGSTDTQYF
abundance: once; j_gene: TRBJ2-2; len: 16; d_gene: TRBD2; v_gene: TRBV4-1; CDR3nt: TGCGCCAGCAGCCAAGATCGAGCGGGAGTTGACGGGGAGCTGTTTTTT; CDR3aa: CASSQDRAGVDGELFF
abundance: few; j_gene: TRBJ2-5; len: 14; d_gene: TRBD2; v_gene: TRBV5-1; CDR3nt: TGCGCCAGCCGACTAGCGGGACCCCAAGAGACCCAGTACTTC; CDR3aa: CASRLAGPQETQYF
abundance: few; j_gene: TRBJ2-5; len: 15; d_gene: TRBD1; v_gene: TRBV24-1; CDR3nt: TGTGCCACCAGTCCTGCCTCAGGGGGCTCGGAGACCCAGTACTTC; CDR3aa: CATSPASGGSETQYF
abundance: many; j_gene: TRBJ2-7; len: 14; d_gene: TRBD1; v_gene: TRBV28; CDR3nt: TGTGCCAGCAGGGACAGGGGGCGCCCCTACGAGCAGTACTTC; CDR3aa: CASRDRGRPYEQYF
abundance: few; j_gene: TRBJ2-1; len: 16; d_gene: NA; v_gene: TRBV7-6; CDR3nt: TGTGCCAGCAGCTCGGCGGATCCCCCCTATGATTGGGAGCAGTTCTTC; CDR3aa: CASSSADPPYDWEQFF
abundance: NA; j_gene: TRBJ1-1; len: 16; d_gene: TRBD1; v_gene: TRBV2; CDR3nt: TGTGCCAGCAGTGGAGGACAGGGGTACGGGAACACTGAAGCTTTCTTT; CDR3aa: CASSGGQGYGNTEAFF
abundance: once; j_gene: TRBJ2-7; len: 15; d_gene: TRBD2; v_gene: TRBV5-1; CDR3nt: TGCGCCAGCAGCCCGGGGACTAGCGGGAGTGACGAGCAGTACTTC; CDR3aa: CASSPGTSGSDEQYF
abundance: few; j_gene: TRBJ2-7; len: 15; d_gene: NA; v_gene: TRBV29-1; CDR3nt: TGCAGCGTTGAAGATCGCTATTTGGAAAACAACGAGCAGTACTTC; CDR3aa: CSVEDRYLENNEQYF